The next 3 T cell receptor beta chains were all read from a single sample in a study of blood T cell repertoires in COVID-19. The repertoire was sequenced with immunoSEQ multiplex PCR; TCRdb's copy has only in-frame clones and lacks some. The sample has 200,000 to 300,000 clones; roughly 86% are singletons. The specimen was peripheral blood. The source of these receptors is a human donor in a cohort sampled during active COVID-19.

This chain uses TRBV5-5 with TRBJ2-7, with D perhaps TRBD1 (6 bases). This CDR3 comprises 13 residues. Trimming took off 4 bases at V and 4 bases at J, with 12 bases between the two ends. The germline V gene has CDR1 SGHKS and CDR2 YYEKEE (reference sequence). CDR3 protein: CASSPPDRYEQYF. The CDR3 nucleotides read TGTGCCAGCAGCCCCCCGGACAGATACGAGCAGTACTTC.

V usage is TRBV9 and J usage is TRBJ2-7; possibly TRBD1 for D (6 bases). The germline CDR1 and CDR2 sequences are SGDLS and YYNGEE. The CDR3 length is 15 residues. Trimming stripped 2 bases from V and 1 base from J, with 13 bases between. The CDR3 region has the DNA TGTGCCAGCAGCGTCCTAGGGCAGGGGTCCTACGAGCAGTACTTC. This translates into CASSVLGQGSYEQYF. The full variable domain, rest sourced from reference TRBV9 and TRBJ2-7, is DSGVTQTPKHLITATGQRVTLRCSPRSGDLSVYWYQQSLDQGLQFLIQYYNGEERAKGNILERFSAQQFPDLHSELNLSSLELGDSALYFCASSVLGQGSYEQYFGPGTRLTVT.

The V call is TRBV5-6, the J call TRBJ1-1, with D tentatively TRBD1 (6 bases). The CDR3 extends over 15 amino acids. The germline V gene encodes CDR1 SGHDT and CDR2 YYEEEE. Trimming pared 5 bases from V and 0 bases from J, leaving 14 bases between. The CDR3 sequence: CASSSWTALNTEAFF. The CDR3 nucleotides are TGTGCCAGCAGTTCGTGGACAGCTTTGAACACTGAAGCTTTCTTT.